This T cell receptor beta chain was recorded in a study of neurological immune-mediated disorders. Over 170 million TCR-beta sequences, together covering 15-18 subjects, were produced by every individual sequencing run that was carried out. One entry per CDR3 protein results from TCRdb running MiXCR on the 5' RACE reads. Of 30,000 to 45,000 distinct CDR3 sequences detected, more than 4.5% appear once; the ten largest clones hold 8.5% to 10%. This clonotype was seen repeatedly, ten times or more. Germline-derived CDR1 and CDR2 are SGHRS and YFSETQ. Trimming took 4 bases from V and 5 from J; bases not matched to a gene: 9. This CDR3 has 15 residues.

This sequence joins TRBV5-1 and TRBJ2-5; 9 bases are shared with TRBD1. The clonotype comes from a man aged 18 to 30 in good health. Sequencing was done on a sample of CD4+ T cells from blood. The CDR3 DNA reads TGCGCCAGCAGCAAGGGACAGGGTGCGGTTGAGACCCAGTACTTC. Translated, it gives CASSKGQGAVETQYF. The full variable domain, with the rest looked up from reference TRBV5-1 and TRBJ2-5, is KAGVTQTPRYLIKTRGQQVTLSCSPISGHRSVSWYQQTPGQGLQFLFEYFSETQRNKGNFPGRFSGRQFSNSRSEMNVSTLELGDSALYLCASSKGQGAVETQYFGPGTRLLVL.